This T cell receptor (beta chain) originates from a study of shared clonotypes between healthy human individuals (dated by TCRdb to 2019 to 2021). For context, the study as a whole: The cohort comprised a couple of women and three men aged 18 to 49 years. For each donor, three plates each were used for CD4 naive and CD4 memory, two plates were used for CD8 naive, and one plate was used for CD8 memory. To estimate repertoire size and how much clonotypes are shared between individuals, the study performed deep sequencing of blood TCR repertoires from 4 to 6 healthy adults. Libraries were prepared and TCR repertoires were sequenced by different laboratories using diverse techniques, in order to increase sequencing depth and limit assay-specific biases. Each donor's leukapheresis produced roughly between roughly 0.9 and 9 billion PBMCs.

Using the deep immunoSEQ assay, multiplex PCR amplified TCR CDR3 regions from genomic DNA. Extracted genomic DNA from each cell subset was spread evenly across all wells of several immunoSEQ 96-well plates, with each plate serving as a replicate. For sorted subsets, about 220 ng of genomic DNA, equivalent to roughly 33,000 T cell genomes, went into each replicate PCR. Purified libraries were quantified with a Qubit 3.0 fluorometer, sized on a Bioanalyzer 2100, and re-quantified with the KAPA Library Quantification kit. Each immunoSEQ 96-well plate was sequenced on its own single-read 150-cycle Illumina NextSeq 550 flow cell. The paper's processing steps were these. Because the immunoSEQ output included only junctional sequences and no quality scores, the filtering could not be the same as the filtering used for full-length reads. Sequences were annotated with PyIR, a Python wrapper for IgBLAST v1.9, using IMGT germline references to assign V/J genes and CDR3. Reads were removed for weak V/J assignments (E-value above 1e-6), missing CDR3, stop codons, out-of-frame junctions, or ambiguous translated residues. A V3J clonotype was defined by an identical inferred V gene, J gene, and CDR3 amino acid sequence. The percentage overlap between two repertoires was calculated by dividing the number of shared unique clonotypes by the size of the smaller repertoire. RTK rarefaction, the Chao1 estimator, and Recon v2.1 estimates of unobserved clonotypes were used to assess repertoire richness. Generation probabilities were computed with OLGA for all TCRbeta clonotypes obtained by the gDNA method from several donors. TCRdb took this table from immuneACCESS and kept in-frame rearrangements with V and J called. Such tables lack part of the clones; where checked against another copy, unresolved V genes explain under half of the gap, and the rest is unexplained. That table is the source of V, J and clone size, and D and trimming were worked out from the DNA. The sample includes a few hundred thousand clones, with over 60% observed a single time. The ten largest clonotypes hold around 10% of the sample.

Donors were healthy HIV-negative adults with no recently reported acute infections or vaccinations. Every donor was a Caucasian adult living in Nashville, Tennessee, USA. Magnetic negative selection was used to enrich CD4+ T cells, after which naive cells were positively selected on CD45RA and the negative fraction became the memory subset. Blood was collected by leukapheresis, and PBMCs were isolated by Ficoll-Histopaque density gradient centrifugation and then cryopreserved in liquid nitrogen vapor phase. Analytical flow cytometry was used to check the purity and quantity of each magnetically sorted T cell population. Genomic DNA was isolated from each sorted fraction and quantified by UV absorbance on a Nanodrop 2000c. Taken from cysteine to phenylalanine, the CDR3 has 14 residues. The read is trimmed to its CDR3 DNA, 42 bases read in frame from base 1. The V and J ends are trimmed by 0 bases and 8 bases, leaving 12 bases between them. The germline V gene specifies SGHRS as CDR1 and YFSETQ as CDR2.

Broad study findings and their caveats: Pairwise subsampling indicated that sequencing depth was expected to affect the degree of clonotype sharing among donors. The genetic and exposure-history diversity represented was limited by the small number of donors. Across four donors, roughly 5.4% of naive CD4, roughly 3.3% of naive CD8, around 2.1% of memory CD4, and approximately 0.4% of memory CD8 clonotypes were shared. Even with the large sequencing depth, rarefaction of the sorted-subset datasets indicated that sequencing was incomplete. Naive subsets generally had larger estimated clonotype richness than memory subsets. Only blood was sampled, and tissue TCR repertoires likely differ from those in blood. Compared with non-shared clonotypes, clonotypes shared by all four sorted-subset donors had higher generation probabilities.

Points on this clone: What antigen it recognizes has not been identified. No qualities accompany the bases; no much larger clone lies one base away.

Specimen: memory CD4+ T cells sorted from blood. This specimen's cell subset or site label, interpreted: CD45RA-negative fraction. The source of this sequence is a man aged 30 to 39 in good health. The chain was built from TRBV5-1 and TRBJ2-1; confidence is insufficient to name the D gene. The CDR3: CASSLDPGVDEQFF. At the DNA level, the sequence is TGCGCCAGCAGCTTGGATCCGGGTGTGGATGAGCAGTTCTTC.